The T cell receptor (beta chain) described here comes from a study of Ad26.COV2.S vaccination and SARS-CoV-2 variants. Whole-study findings and limits: Post-vaccination spike-specific CD8+ and CD4+ T cell responses reportedly had substantial breadth.

Remarks on this clone: Antigen: not known.

TCRdb's copy holds only in-frame clones and misses some; the assay was immunoSEQ multiplex PCR. This sample has about 180,000 clones, with around 90% found just once. This TCR came from a human donor who had recovered from COVID-19. The specimen was peripheral blood, collected after recovery from COVID-19.

The CDR3 region is CASSTTGALNEKLFF. DNA of the CDR3: TGTGCCAGTAGCACGACAGGGGCTCTCAATGAAAAACTGTTTTTT. V and J are TRBV19 and TRBJ1-4; 8 bases agree with TRBD1. The CDR3 is 15 amino acids. With V trimmed by 6 bases and J by 5 bases, 8 bases remained unmatched. In germline, CDR1 is LNHDA, CDR2 SQIVND (reference sequence).